Following are 6 T cell receptor beta chains from one sample sequenced in a study of cytomegalovirus exposure and HLA in healthy donors (dated by TCRdb to about 2017). Libraries were built with the immunoSEQ multiplex PCR assay. For the multiplex PCR, a mixture combining 60 forward primers for TCR Vbeta segments and 13 reverse primers for TCR Jbeta segments was used. The source is immuneACCESS, and TCRdb retained only in-frame sequences with V and J called. Part of the clones is not carried over; for the studies checked, unresolved V genes explain less than half of this, and the remainder is unexplained. For this sample the table gives 90,000 to 110,000 clones, of which roughly three quarters were detected only once. Under 4% of the sample goes to the ten largest clones. Specimen: PBMCs. These receptors were taken from a man younger than 45 in good health and CMV-seronegative.

V and J are TRBV7-8 and TRBJ1-5, with D tentatively TRBD1 (6 bases). The CDR3 is made up of 17 amino acids. Between the trimmed V and J ends, which lost 4 bases and 2 bases, there was a span of 18 bases. The germline CDR1 and CDR2 sequences are SGHVS and FQNEAQ. CDR3 sequence (DNA): TGTGCCAGCAGCTCAAGTGGTAGGGGGAGAGGCAATCAGCCCCAGCATTTT. Translating gives CASSSSGRGRGNQPQHF.

This sequence joins TRBV6-1 and TRBJ1-5; TRBD1 agrees at 8 bases. The CDR3 has 14 amino acids. The germline gives CDR1 MNHNS, CDR2 SASEGT. The V gene end was trimmed by 7 bases and the J gene end by 2 bases; junction bases not matched to a gene: 4. CDR3 region: CASNGQGGNQPQHF. In DNA form, the CDR3 reads TGTGCCAGCAATGGACAGGGTGGCAATCAGCCCCAGCATTTT.

The rearrangement uses TRBV28 and TRBJ2-7, with D unclear. The CDR3 is 12 amino acids. Trimming shortened V by 5 bases and J by 1 base, and 6 bases separated the two germline ends. Germline loops: CDR1 MDHEN, CDR2 SYDVKM. Written as DNA, the CDR3 is TGTGCCAGCAGTCCCTATTCCTACGAGCAGTACTTC. The encoded protein is CASSPYSYEQYF.

This sequence joins TRBV14 and TRBJ1-2; 9 bases agree with TRBD1. V was pared by 4 bases and J by 6 bases, with 9 bases of the junction left unmatched. The germline CDR1 and CDR2 sequences are SGHDN and FVKESK. The CDR3 covers 15 residues. This CDR3 is CASSPLGTGNNGYTF. CDR3 DNA sequence: TGTGCCAGCAGCCCATTAGGGACAGGGAATAATGGCTACACCTTC.

The chain carries TRBV2 and TRBJ1-4; D possibly corresponds to TRBD1 (5 bases). Per the germline V gene, CDR1 is SNHLY and CDR2 is FYNNEI. Trimming removed 5 bases from V and 0 bases from J, with 22 bases in between. The CDR3 totals 19 residues. Here the CDR3 DNA reads TGTGCCAGCAGTCTTAATCGGGGGGGTCATGGTGCAACTAATGAAAAACTGTTTTTT. It translates to CASSLNRGGHGATNEKLFF.

The gene calls are TRBV11-1 and TRBJ2-7, with 8 nucleotides matching TRBD1. The CDR3 runs to 16 residues. Losses at the gene ends were 8 bases for V and 5 bases for J; bases not matched to a gene: 17. Germline V gene lookup returns CDR1 SGHAT and CDR2 FQDESV (reference sequence). In DNA, the CDR3 is TGTGCCAGCGTACCAAGTCTGGCCCAGGGGGCCCACGAGCAGTACTTC. This gives the protein CASVPSLAQGAHEQYF.